This T cell receptor (beta chain) was recovered during a study of regulatory T cells. Study-level results: In CD3G-deficient patients, conventional CD4+ T cells were enriched for hydrophobic CDR3 residues at positions 6 and 7. Patient repertoires had restricted TRB V-J pairs and skewed V and J usage, most in Tregs.

The PCR used 52 TRBV and 13 TRBJ primers. This table comes from immunoSEQ multiplex PCR, and its TCRdb copy is limited to in-frame clones, with some not included. The sample holds under 45,000 clones, 89% seen once. Only a few counts were recorded for this clone. Its matching antigen is unknown. CDR3 length: 13 amino acids. Trimming pared 5 bases from V and 0 bases from J, leaving 5 bases between. Germline values: CDR1 LNHDA, CDR2 SQIVND (reference sequence). A couple of CD3G-deficient patients had more severe autoimmunity; all had some. Patients, 2 to 39 years old, had expanded memory T-cell proportions. Regulatory (CD25-high CD127-low) and conventional (CD25-low CD127-high) CD4+ T cells were sorted separately.

This TCR came from a person aged 18 to 35 with CD3G deficiency. Material for sequencing was conventional CD4+ T cells sorted from blood. V gene TRBV19 combines with J gene TRBJ2-1; D unclear. The CDR3 DNA is TGTGCCAGTAGTTTAAACTCCTACAATGAGCAGTTCTTC. This sequence encodes CASSLNSYNEQFF.